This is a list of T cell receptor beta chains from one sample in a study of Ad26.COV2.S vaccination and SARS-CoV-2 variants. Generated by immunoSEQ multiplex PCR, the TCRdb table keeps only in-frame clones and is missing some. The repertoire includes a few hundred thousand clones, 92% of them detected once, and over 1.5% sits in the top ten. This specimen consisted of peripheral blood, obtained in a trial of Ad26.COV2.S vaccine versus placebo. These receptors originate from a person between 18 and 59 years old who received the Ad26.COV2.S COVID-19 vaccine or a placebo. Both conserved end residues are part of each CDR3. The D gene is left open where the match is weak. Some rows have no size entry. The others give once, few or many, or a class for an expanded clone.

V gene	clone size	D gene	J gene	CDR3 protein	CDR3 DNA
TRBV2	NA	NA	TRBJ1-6	CASSGEVFSGSPLHF	TGTGCCAGCAGTGGGGAAGTCTTCTCGGGTTCACCCCTCCACTTT
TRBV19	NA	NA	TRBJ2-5	CASSMGTPLETQYF	TGTGCCAGTAGTATGGGCACCCCTCTAGAGACCCAGTACTTC
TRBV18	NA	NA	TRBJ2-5	CASSPLSSVLFPRETQYF	TGTGCCAGCTCACCACTCTCATCCGTCTTATTTCCCAGGGAGACCCAGTACTTC
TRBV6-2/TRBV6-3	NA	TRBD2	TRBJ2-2	CASSSRVAGTGELFF	TGTGCCAGCAGTTCCCGGGTAGCGGGCACCGGGGAGCTGTTTTTT
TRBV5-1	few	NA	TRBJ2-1	CASSLAAGNNEQFF	TGCGCCAGCAGCTTGGCTGCAGGTAACAATGAGCAGTTCTTC
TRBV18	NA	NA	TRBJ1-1	CASSPGGVIEAFF	TGTGCCAGCTCACCAGGGGGGGTAATTGAAGCTTTCTTT
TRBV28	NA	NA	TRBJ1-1	CASSSSGPRTEAFF	TGTGCCAGCAGCTCTAGCGGACCCCGGACTGAAGCTTTCTTT
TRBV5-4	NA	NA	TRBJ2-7	CASSLGLGLPGEQYF	TGTGCCAGCAGCTTAGGTCTCGGGTTACCGGGGGAGCAGTACTTC
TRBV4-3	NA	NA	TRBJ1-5	CASSQGYRESQPQHF	TGCGCCAGCAGCCAAGGATACAGGGAAAGTCAGCCCCAGCATTTT
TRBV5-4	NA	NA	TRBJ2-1	CASRPRVGPSYNEQFF	TGTGCCAGCAGACCCAGGGTAGGCCCCTCCTACAATGAGCAGTTCTTC
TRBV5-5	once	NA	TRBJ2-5	CASSLVATEVETQYF	TGTGCCAGCAGCTTGGTTGCTACGGAAGTGGAGACCCAGTACTTC
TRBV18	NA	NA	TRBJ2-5	CASSPSGGETQYF	TGTGCCAGCTCACCGTCGGGTGGGGAGACCCAGTACTTC
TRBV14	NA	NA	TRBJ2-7	CASSQGGRQYF	TGTGCCAGCAGCCAAGGAGGTCGGCAGTACTTC
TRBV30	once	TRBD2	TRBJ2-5	CAWSARLAVYQETQYF	TGTGCCTGGAGTGCAAGACTAGCTGTATACCAAGAGACCCAGTACTTC
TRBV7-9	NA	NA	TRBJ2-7	CASSLDPRSYEQYF	TGTGCCAGCAGCTTAGATCCCCGCTCCTACGAGCAGTACTTC
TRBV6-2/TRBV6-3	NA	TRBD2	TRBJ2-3	CASSPPIRGGGDTQYF	TGTGCCAGCAGCCCTCCAATTCGGGGGGGAGGAGATACGCAGTATTTT
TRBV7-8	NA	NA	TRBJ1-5	CASSLASGTPPARPQHF	TGTGCCAGCAGCTTAGCGAGCGGGACCCCTCCTGCCCGGCCCCAGCATTTT
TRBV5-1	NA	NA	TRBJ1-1	CASSLVTSNTEAFF	TGCGCCAGCAGCTTGGTTACAAGCAACACTGAAGCTTTCTTT
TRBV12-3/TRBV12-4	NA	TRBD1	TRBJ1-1	CASSSTGYAFF	TGTGCCAGCAGTTCGACAGGGTACGCTTTCTTT
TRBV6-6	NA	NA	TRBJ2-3	CASSYWSGSTDTQYF	TGTGCCAGCAGTTACTGGTCGGGCAGCACAGATACGCAGTATTTT
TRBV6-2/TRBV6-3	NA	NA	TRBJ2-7	CASSYGETGEQYF	TGTGCCAGCAGTTACGGGGAAACCGGGGAGCAGTACTTC
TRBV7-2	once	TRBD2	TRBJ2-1	CASSSRSGGYNEQFF	TGTGCCAGCAGCTCCCGTAGCGGGGGATACAATGAGCAGTTCTTC
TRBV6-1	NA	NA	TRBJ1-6	CASSERGLGPIGISSPLHF	TGTGCCAGCAGTGAAAGGGGGTTGGGTCCTATTGGGATATCTTCACCCCTCCACTTT
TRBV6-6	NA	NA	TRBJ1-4	CASTEFREKLFF	TGTGCCAGCACCGAGTTCCGGGAAAAACTGTTTTTT
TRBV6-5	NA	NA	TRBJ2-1	CASRPPGTGNNEQFF	TGTGCCAGCAGGCCCCCCGGGACGGGTAACAATGAGCAGTTCTTC
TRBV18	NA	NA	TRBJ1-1	CASSYGGVRGTEAFF	TGTGCCAGCTCGTACGGGGGGGTACGAGGCACTGAAGCTTTCTTT
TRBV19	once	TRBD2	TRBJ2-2	CASSNRGGGSTGELFF	TGTGCCAGTAGTAATCGGGGCGGGGGTAGTACCGGGGAGCTGTTTTTT
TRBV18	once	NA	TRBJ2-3	CASSRTRGSVGGTDTQYF	TGTGCCAGCTCACGTACTAGAGGGAGCGTCGGGGGCACAGATACGCAGTATTTT
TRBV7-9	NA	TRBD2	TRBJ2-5	CASSHSGTSGSQYF	TGTGCCAGCAGCCACTCCGGGACTAGCGGTTCCCAGTACTTC
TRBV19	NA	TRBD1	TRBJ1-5	CASSFRDSGGTPQHF	TGTGCCAGTAGTTTCAGGGACAGCGGGGGCACGCCCCAGCATTTT
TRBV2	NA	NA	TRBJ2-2	CASLRTVTGELFF	TGTGCCAGCCTAAGGACAGTCACCGGGGAGCTGTTTTTT
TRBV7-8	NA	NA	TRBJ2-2	CASSLPLQGRDTGELFF	TGTGCCAGCAGCTTACCCTTACAGGGGAGGGACACCGGGGAGCTGTTTTTT
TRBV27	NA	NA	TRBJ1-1	CASSLTALTEAFF	TGTGCCAGCAGTTTGACAGCACTCACTGAAGCTTTCTTT
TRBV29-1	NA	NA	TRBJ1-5	CSVGAGYSQPQHF	TGCAGCGTTGGGGCAGGTTATTCTCAGCCCCAGCATTTT
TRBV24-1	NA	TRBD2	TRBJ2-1	CATSDSLTSGSYNEQFF	TGTGCCACCAGTGATTCACTGACTAGCGGCTCCTACAATGAGCAGTTCTTC
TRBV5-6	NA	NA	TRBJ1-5	CASSRGRGRQPQHF	TGTGCCAGCAGCCGGGGGAGGGGTAGGCAGCCCCAGCATTTT
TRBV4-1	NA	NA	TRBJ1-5	CASSPDPRGNQPQHF	TGCGCCAGCAGTCCCGATCCGAGGGGCAATCAGCCCCAGCATTTT
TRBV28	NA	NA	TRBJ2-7	CASSLRGRSSYEQYF	TGTGCCAGCAGTTTAAGAGGTCGGAGTTCCTACGAGCAGTACTTC
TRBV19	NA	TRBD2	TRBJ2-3	CASSTVLAGADTQYF	TGTGCCAGTAGTACGGTACTAGCGGGGGCAGATACGCAGTATTTT
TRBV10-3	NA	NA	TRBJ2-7	CAISEGTGAYEQYF	TGTGCCATCAGTGAGGGGACGGGCGCCTACGAGCAGTACTTC
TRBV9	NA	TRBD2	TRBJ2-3	CASSVGPSRGGTDTQYF	TGTGCCAGCAGCGTAGGTCCTTCGCGGGGGGGCACAGATACGCAGTATTTT
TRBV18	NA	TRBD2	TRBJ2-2	CASSPGLAGRTGELFF	TGTGCCAGCTCACCGGGACTAGCGGGACGCACCGGGGAGCTGTTTTTT
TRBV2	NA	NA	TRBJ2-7	CASYGTPHSYEQYF	TGTGCCAGCTACGGGACTCCCCACTCCTACGAGCAGTACTTC
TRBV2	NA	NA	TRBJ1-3	CASSVESSGNTIYF	TGTGCCAGCAGTGTCGAGAGCTCTGGAAACACCATATATTTT